Presented here are 32 T cell receptor beta chains from one specimen sequenced in a study of cytomegalovirus exposure and HLA in healthy donors. Primers: 60 Vbeta forward and 13 Jbeta reverse. Generated by immunoSEQ multiplex PCR, the TCRdb table keeps only in-frame clones and is missing some. Here the sample spans 100,000 to 150,000 clones, about 80% being singletons. Specimen: PBMCs. The receptor set was obtained from a man aged 30-40 years in good health and CMV-seronegative.

The table lists this clone with a count of one. The chain joins TRBV7-2 to TRBJ1-1, with no clear D. The CDR3 consists of 15 residues. Trimming pared 3 bases from V and 0 bases from J, leaving 11 bases between. Germline assignment: CDR1 SGHTA and CDR2 FQGNSA. CDR3 loop: CASSFGGIMNTEAFF. CDR3 coding DNA: TGTGCCAGCAGCTTTGGAGGGATTATGAACACTGAAGCTTTCTTT.

The chain links TRBV6-5 to TRBJ1-1; the match to TRBD1 covers 8 bases. The CDR3 length is 13 residues. Germline CDR1 and CDR2: MNHEY and SVGAGI. V gave up 4 bases and J gave up 4 bases; unmatched junction bases: 2. CDR3 bases: TGTGCCAGCAGTTCGCAGGGGGCCACTGAAGCTTTCTTT. It yields the protein CASSSQGATEAFF.

The V call is TRBV5-8, the J call TRBJ2-1; a possible D gene is TRBD2 (5 bases). Germline values: CDR1 SGHTS, CDR2 YDEGEE. The length of the CDR3 is 16 residues. V was shortened by 4 bases and J by 7 bases, with 21 bases between the two germline ends. The CDR3 spells CASSPQSWERNNEQFF. The CDR3 DNA reads TGTGCCAGCAGCCCGCAGTCCTGGGAGCGGAATAATGAGCAGTTCTTC.

This chain joins TRBV7-3 and TRBJ1-6; D gene unclear. The CDR3 covers 14 residues. Germline loops: CDR1 SGHTA, CDR2 FQGTGA. Deletions cut 5 bases from V and 7 bases from J, with 12 bases between. CDR3 amino acids: CASSPDARNSPLHF. CDR3 coding DNA: TGTGCCAGCAGCCCAGACGCGCGGAATTCACCCCTCCACTTT. The full variable domain, its missing parts supplied by reference TRBV7-3 and TRBJ1-6, is GAGVSQTPSNKVTEKGKYVELRCDPISGHTALYWYRQSLGQGPEFLIYFQGTGAADDSGLPNDRFFAVRPEGSVSTLKIQRTERGDSAVYLCASSPDARNSPLHFGNGTRLTVT.

In its sample, this clone was seen a few times. The rearrangement uses TRBV18 and TRBJ2-3; the D gene is possibly TRBD2 (6 bases). Germline V lookup: CDR1 KGHSH, CDR2 LQKENI. The CDR3 runs to 16 residues. The V gene lost 1 base and the J gene lost 2 bases, with 13 bases spanning the gap. For the CDR3, the DNA is TGTGCCAGCTCACCACTACCAGCGGACTACACAGATACGCAGTATTTT. It codes for CASSPLPADYTDTQYF.

The chain couples TRBV27 to TRBJ2-1, with TRBD2 as a possible D gene (5 bases). Germline lookup yields CDR1 MNHEY and CDR2 SMNVEV (reference sequence). V lost 2 bases and J lost 4, with 15 bases in between. CDR3 size: 16 residues. The CDR3 protein is CASSLSYLDSYNEQFF. Here the CDR3 DNA reads TGTGCCAGCAGTTTAAGCTACCTGGACTCTTACAATGAGCAGTTCTTC.

This clone has just one count. The CDR3 reads CAWGPKQGRETQYF. DNA for the CDR3: TGTGCCTGGGGCCCGAAACAGGGAAGAGAGACCCAGTACTTC. V is TRBV30 and J is TRBJ2-5, with D possibly TRBD1 on 6 matching bases. The CDR3 extends over 14 amino acids. Trimming stripped 5 bases from V and 4 bases from J, with 17 bases between. CDR1 GTSNPN and CDR2 SVGIG come from the germline V gene (reference sequence).

The chain has TRBV7-9 and TRBJ1-1; perhaps TRBD1 as D (6 bases). Trimming removed 4 bases from V and 1 base from J, with 10 bases in between. Germline lookup yields CDR1 SEHNR and CDR2 FQNEAQ (reference sequence). The CDR3 totals 14 residues. The DNA for the CDR3 is TGTGCCAGCAGCTCCGGCAGGGGGAACACTGAAGCTTTCTTT. Its translation is CASSSGRGNTEAFF. The full variable domain, its missing parts supplied by reference TRBV7-9 and TRBJ1-1, is DTGVSQNPRHKITKRGQNVTFRCDPISEHNRLYWYRQTLGQGPEFLTYFQNEAQLEKSRLLSDRFSAERPKGSFSTLEIQRTEQGDSAMYLCASSSGRGNTEAFFGQGTRLTVV.

This chain connects TRBV27 to TRBJ1-1, with 11 nucleotides matching TRBD1. Germline CDR1 MNHEY, CDR2 SMNVEV (reference sequence). The CDR3 loop spans 16 amino acids. With V trimmed by 2 bases and J by 5 bases, 7 bases remained unmatched. The CDR3 region has the DNA TGTGCCAGCAGTTTACTAGGACAGGGGGCGACAACTGAAGCTTTCTTT. Translated, it gives CASSLLGQGATTEAFF.

The chain joins TRBV2 to TRBJ2-7; perhaps TRBD2 as D (6 bases). Trimming cost V 6 bases and J 4 bases, with 16 bases left between them. Germline CDR1 and CDR2: SNHLY and FYNNEI. The CDR3 consists of 14 residues. In nucleotides, the CDR3 is TGTGCCAGCAGCCGGAGGGCTCAAGAGTACGAGCAGTACTTC. It is translated as CASSRRAQEYEQYF.

CDR3 residues: CASSAYTGNEQYF. In DNA form, the CDR3 reads TGTGCCAGCAGCGCATATACAGGGAACGAGCAGTACTTC. V usage is TRBV9 and J usage is TRBJ2-7, with D possibly TRBD1 on 6 matching bases. V was pared by 3 bases and J by 5 bases, with 12 bases between. Germline CDR1 and CDR2: SGDLS and YYNGEE. This CDR3 comprises 13 residues.

The V call is TRBV6-1, the J call TRBJ1-4, with D unclear. Germline lookup yields CDR1 MNHNS and CDR2 SASEGT. Trimming shortened V by 7 bases and J by 11 bases, and 8 bases separated the two germline ends. The CDR3 runs to 10 residues. The CDR3 reads CASMSRKLFF. CDR3 in DNA: TGTGCCAGCATGTCGCGGAAACTGTTTTTT.

The V gene is TRBV4-2, the J gene TRBJ1-5, with D possibly matching TRBD1 (6 bases). Germline-derived CDR1 and CDR2 are LGHNA and YNFKEQ. CDR3 length: 19 amino acids. The ends were cut back, 4 bases at V and 4 bases at J, with 26 bases in the middle. CDR3 in DNA: TGTGCCAGCAGCCCCCGCGGGATGAGGGGGGGTACAGGGAATCAGCCCCAGCATTTT. Translation: CASSPRGMRGGTGNQPQHF.

CDR3 region: CASSFTTGTAYNEQFF. The CDR3 region has the DNA TGTGCCAGCAGCTTTACAACCGGGACAGCCTACAATGAGCAGTTCTTC. The J gene is TRBJ2-1, the V gene TRBV7-2, with 7 bases fitting TRBD1. V shed 3 bases, J shed 2 bases, and the junction held 7 bases outside the gene matches. This CDR3 contains 16 residues. Germline values: CDR1 SGHTA, CDR2 FQGNSA.

As concerns this clone: It is unclear where the CDR3 begins or ends on the DNA, so no DNA is shown, and the CDR3 is as TCRdb lists it. The chain couples TRBV4-2 to TRBJ1-1; the listed D gene, TRBD1, was not tested against the DNA. The CDR3 is 14 amino acids in total, end residues counted. CDR1 is LGHNA, CDR2 YNFKEQ, per germline. CDR3 sequence: CASSQERWAGGALF.

The chain carries TRBV11-1 and TRBJ2-5; D may be TRBD2 (6 bases). Per the germline V gene, CDR1 is SGHAT and CDR2 is FQDESV (reference sequence). The ends were cut back, 5 bases at V and 4 bases at J, with 11 bases in the middle. This CDR3 has 13 amino acids. The CDR3 loop is CASSHLGGETQYF. CDR3 bases: TGTGCCAGCAGCCACCTGGGAGGAGAGACCCAGTACTTC.

Remarks on this clone: In the same sample, other DNA sequences code for this CDR3. The V gene is TRBV2, the J gene TRBJ2-5; no definite D call. V shed 0 bases and J shed 5 bases, with 7 bases lying between them. Germline CDR1 is SNHLY and CDR2 is FYNNEI. The CDR3 extends over 13 amino acids. In DNA, the CDR3 is TGTGCCAGCAGTGAAGCCCCCGGGGAGACCCAGTACTTC. Its protein is CASSEAPGETQYF.

The gene calls are TRBV7-9 and TRBJ2-6; 7 nucleotides agree with TRBD1. Germline CDR1 reads SEHNR; CDR2 reads FQNEAQ (reference sequence). V lost 3 bases to trimming and J lost 4 bases; unmatched junction nucleotides: 6. This CDR3 region has 16 residues. In DNA form, the CDR3 reads TGTGCCAGCAGCTTCGACAGGGTGGCCGGGGCCAACGTCCTGACTTTC. It codes for CASSFDRVAGANVLTF.

V is TRBV19 and J is TRBJ1-5; D may be TRBD1 (6 bases). The CDR3 consists of 16 residues. The germline CDR1 and CDR2 sequences are LNHDA and SQIVND (reference sequence). V was cut by 5 bases and J by 4 bases, with 18 bases left in between. The chain's CDR3 is CASSAFTGRVNQPQHF. The CDR3 nucleotides are TGTGCCAGTAGTGCCTTTACAGGGCGGGTAAATCAGCCCCAGCATTTT.

The chain employs TRBV6-6 and TRBJ2-1; 15 nucleotides line up with TRBD2. This CDR3 is 15 amino acids long. J was trimmed by 8 bases and V by 4 bases; bases with no gene match: 3. Germline values: CDR1 MNHNY, CDR2 SVGAGI (reference sequence). CDR3 DNA: TGTGCCAGCAGTTGGGGACTAGCGGGAGGACATGAGCAGTTCTTC. The encoded protein is CASSWGLAGGHEQFF.

The J gene is TRBJ1-4, the V gene TRBV5-8; 8 positions match TRBD1. V shed 3 bases, J shed 5 bases, and the junction held 6 bases outside the gene matches. Germline CDR1 SGHTS, CDR2 YDEGEE. This CDR3 is built from 15 residues. The CDR3 loop reads CASSSGTGGNEKLFF. The CDR3, as DNA: TGTGCCAGCAGCTCGGGAACAGGGGGGAATGAAAAACTGTTTTTT. The entire variable domain, with the rest obtained from reference TRBV5-8 and TRBJ1-4, is as follows: EAGVTQSPTHLIKTRGQQATLRCSPISGHTSVYWYQQALGLGLQFLLWYDEGEERNRGNFPPRFSGRQFPNYSSELNVNALELEDSALYLCASSSGTGGNEKLFFGSGTQLSVL.

The V gene is TRBV19, the J gene TRBJ2-3; 7 bases are shared with TRBD1. V gave up 6 bases and J gave up 3 bases; unmatched junction bases: 9. Germline V gene sequence: CDR1 LNHDA, CDR2 SQIVND (reference sequence). CDR3 size: 15 residues. The CDR3 protein is CASSTATGLTDTQYF. In nucleotides, the CDR3 is TGTGCCAGTAGCACCGCGACAGGGCTAACAGATACGCAGTATTTT.

This clone has a handful of counts. The V and J genes are TRBV5-5 and TRBJ1-5, with 11 nucleotides matching TRBD1. V lost 5 bases and J lost 4; bases outside the gene matches: 8. This CDR3 comprises 16 residues. Germline V gene data show CDR1 as SGHKS and CDR2 as YYEKEE (reference sequence). CDR3 DNA sequence: TGTGCCAGCAGATCCGGGACAGGGGGACCAAATCAGCCCCAGCATTTT. Its translation is CASRSGTGGPNQPQHF.

There are a few counts of this clone. The chain couples TRBV6-1 to TRBJ2-3, with 11 positions matching TRBD1. CDR3 length equals 16 residues. V shed 2 bases and J 4 bases; nucleotides not matched to a gene: 5. Germline V gene sequence: CDR1 MNHNS, CDR2 SASEGT. In DNA, the CDR3 is TGTGCCAGCAGTGAATCCCCGGGACAGGGGGCAGATACGCAGTATTTT. Protein: CASSESPGQGADTQYF.

The rearrangement joins TRBV19 to TRBJ1-2, with TRBD1 as a possible D gene (5 bases). Trimming cost V 2 bases and J 5 bases, with 15 bases left between them. The CDR3 runs 15 residues. Looked up from germline, CDR1 is LNHDA and CDR2 is SQIVND (reference sequence). The CDR3 protein is CASSIMLGVQYGYTF. The DNA of the CDR3 is TGTGCCAGTAGTATAATGCTAGGGGTCCAATATGGCTACACCTTC.

The rearrangement links TRBV5-6 to TRBJ2-3; D gene unclear. CDR3 size: 14 residues. Trimming left V 0 bases short and J 2 bases short, with 7 bases between. Per germline, CDR1 SGHDT and CDR2 YYEEEE. In nucleotides, the CDR3 is TGTGCCAGCAGCTTGGACCCTATCACAGATACGCAGTATTTT. It encodes CASSLDPITDTQYF.

This sequence joins TRBV27 and TRBJ1-1, with 10 bases matching TRBD1. This CDR3 is built from 14 residues. V shed 5 bases and J 6 bases; nucleotides not matched to a gene: 6. From germline, CDR1 is MNHEY and CDR2 SMNVEV (reference sequence). The CDR3 is CASSGWTGGSEAFF. In DNA form, the CDR3 reads TGTGCCAGCAGTGGCTGGACAGGGGGGTCTGAAGCTTTCTTT.

The CDR3: CASSSGLAGRTDTQYF. In DNA, the CDR3 is TGTGCCAGCAGCTCAGGACTAGCGGGAAGAACAGATACGCAGTATTTT. This chain joins TRBV11-3 and TRBJ2-3; 12 nucleotides align to TRBD2. Looked up from germline, CDR1 is SGHNT and CDR2 is YENEEA. V shed 4 bases, J shed 3 bases, and the junction held 5 bases outside the gene matches. CDR3 length equals 16 residues.

This clone has more than one count but fewer than ten. This rearrangement joins TRBV27 to TRBJ2-7; 8 positions agree with TRBD2. V gave up 5 bases and J gave up 4 bases; unmatched junction bases: 10. Germline V gene sequence: CDR1 MNHEY, CDR2 SMNVEV (reference sequence). The CDR3 is made up of 15 amino acids. This chain's CDR3 is CASSIGGGHPYEQYF. CDR3 nucleotides: TGTGCCAGCAGTATCGGGGGGGGGCATCCTTACGAGCAGTACTTC.

This chain joins TRBV19 and TRBJ1-5; TRBD1 matches 9 bases. The germline gives CDR1 LNHDA, CDR2 SQIVND (reference sequence). V lost 6 bases and J lost 5; bases outside the gene matches: 8. This CDR3 comprises 15 residues. CDR3 protein: CASSTGTGFYQPQHF. For the CDR3, the DNA is TGTGCCAGTAGCACCGGGACAGGGTTTTATCAGCCCCAGCATTTT.

This CDR3 is CASSLQGAGTDTQYF. The DNA of the CDR3 is TGTGCCAGCAGCCTTCAGGGCGCGGGCACAGATACGCAGTATTTT. The J gene is TRBJ2-3, the V gene TRBV7-9, with D possibly TRBD1 on 5 matching bases. This CDR3 has 15 residues. Trimming took 5 bases from V and 1 from J, leaving 13 bases between them. From germline, CDR1 is SEHNR and CDR2 FQNEAQ (reference sequence).

This chain joins TRBV5-1 and TRBJ2-2; 14 positions match TRBD2. This CDR3 region has 19 residues. The J segment lost 1 base and the V segment lost 2 bases, leaving 7 bases of the junction unmatched. Germline CDR1 SGHRS, CDR2 YFSETQ. The DNA for the CDR3 is TGCGCCAGCAGCTTTAGGAACGGGACTAGCGGGGGGAACACCGGGGAGCTGTTTTTT. Protein product: CASSFRNGTSGGNTGELFF.